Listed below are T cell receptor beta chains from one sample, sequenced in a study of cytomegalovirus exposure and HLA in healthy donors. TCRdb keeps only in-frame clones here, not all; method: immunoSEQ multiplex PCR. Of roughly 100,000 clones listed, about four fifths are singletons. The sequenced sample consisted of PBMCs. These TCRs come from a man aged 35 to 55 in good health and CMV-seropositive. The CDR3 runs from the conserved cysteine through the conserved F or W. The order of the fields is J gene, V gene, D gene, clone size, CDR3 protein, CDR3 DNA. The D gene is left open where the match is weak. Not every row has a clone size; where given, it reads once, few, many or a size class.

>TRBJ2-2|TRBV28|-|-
CASSPQVPGELFF
TGTGCCAGCAGTCCACAGGTTCCCGGGGAGCTGTTTTTT
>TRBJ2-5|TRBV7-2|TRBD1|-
CASSLDRGTQYF
TGTGCCAGCAGCCTTGACAGGGGGACCCAGTACTTC
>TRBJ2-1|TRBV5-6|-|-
CASSLYLTGLSSYNEQFF
TGTGCCAGCAGCTTGTATCTAACAGGGCTAAGCTCCTACAATGAGCAGTTCTTC
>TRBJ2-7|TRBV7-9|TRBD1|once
CASSGQGTHEQYF
TGTGCCAGCAGCGGACAGGGAACCCACGAGCAGTACTTC
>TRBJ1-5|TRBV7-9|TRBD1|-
CASSPLGTANQPQHF
TGTGCCAGCAGCCCCCTCGGGACAGCTAATCAGCCCCAGCATTTT
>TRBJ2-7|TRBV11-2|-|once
CASSLIDSGRVYEQYF
TGTGCCAGCAGCTTAATAGACAGTGGACGGGTATACGAGCAGTACTTC
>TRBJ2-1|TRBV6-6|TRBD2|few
CATKGPGTSSYNEQFF
TGTGCCACCAAGGGACCCGGGACTAGCTCCTACAATGAGCAGTTCTTC
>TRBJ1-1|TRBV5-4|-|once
CASSPEAGANTEAFF
TGTGCCAGCAGCCCGGAGGCAGGGGCGAACACTGAAGCTTTCTTT
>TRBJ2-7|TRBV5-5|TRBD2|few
CASTPGRGGGYEQYF
TGTGCCAGCACCCCCGGGAGGGGGGGCGGCTACGAGCAGTACTTC
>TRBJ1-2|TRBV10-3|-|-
CAISEDSYGYTF
TGTGCCATCAGTGAGGACAGCTATGGCTACACCTTC
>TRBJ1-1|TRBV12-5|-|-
CASGLVLTGNTEAFF
TGTGCTAGTGGTTTGGTACTGACGGGGAACACTGAAGCTTTCTTT
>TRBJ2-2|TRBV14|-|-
CASSQDAWAENTGELFF
TGTGCCAGCAGCCAAGATGCTTGGGCAGAGAACACCGGGGAGCTGTTTTTT
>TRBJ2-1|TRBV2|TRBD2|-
CASSVRLAGGKNEQFF
TGTGCCAGCAGTGTCCGACTAGCGGGAGGTAAGAATGAGCAGTTCTTC
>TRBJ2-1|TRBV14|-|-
CASSQKVPRDEQFF
TGTGCCAGCAGCCAAAAGGTTCCGCGGGATGAGCAGTTCTTC
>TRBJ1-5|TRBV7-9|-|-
CASSLEGRGNQPQHF
TGTGCCAGCAGCTTAGAGGGCAGGGGCAATCAGCCCCAGCATTTT
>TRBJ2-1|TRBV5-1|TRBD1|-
CASSQEGAYNEQFF
TGCGCCAGCAGCCAAGAGGGGGCGTACAATGAGCAGTTCTTC
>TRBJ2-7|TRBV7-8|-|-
CASSLAGGGSYEQYF
TGTGCCAGCAGCTTAGCCGGTGGAGGGTCCTACGAGCAGTACTTC
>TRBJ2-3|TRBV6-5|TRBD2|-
CASSDGRDTDTQYF
TGTGCCAGCAGTGACGGGAGGGACACAGATACGCAGTATTTT
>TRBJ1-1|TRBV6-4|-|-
CASSLAPNTEAFF
TGTGCCAGCAGCCTGGCCCCCAACACTGAAGCTTTCTTT
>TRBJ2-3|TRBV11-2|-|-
CASSLVPRYDF
TGTGCCAGCAGCTTAGTGCCGCGTTATGATTTT
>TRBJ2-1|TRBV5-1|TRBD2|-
CASSFGSGGADEQFF
TGCGCCAGCAGCTTCGGTAGCGGGGGGGCGGATGAGCAGTTCTTC
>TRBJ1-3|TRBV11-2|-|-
CASRPEAAGNTIYF
TGTGCCAGCCGACCCGAGGCAGCTGGAAACACCATATATTTT
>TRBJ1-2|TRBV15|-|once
CATSRDAQGGSYGYTF
TGTGCCACCAGCAGAGACGCTCAGGGAGGTAGCTATGGCTACACCTTC
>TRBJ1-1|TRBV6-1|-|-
CASSEWTANTEAFF
TGTGCCAGCAGTGAGTGGACAGCTAACACTGAAGCTTTCTTT
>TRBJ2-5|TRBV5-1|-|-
CASSRLLDSGTQYF
TGCGCCAGCAGCAGACTATTGGACTCGGGGACCCAGTACTTC
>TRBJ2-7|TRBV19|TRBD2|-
CASSLLAGGTYEQYF
TGTGCCAGTAGCTTACTAGCGGGAGGGACCTACGAGCAGTACTTC
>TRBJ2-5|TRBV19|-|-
CASSIGLQGRETQYF
TGTGCCAGTAGTATTGGGTTGCAGGGGCGAGAGACCCAGTACTTC
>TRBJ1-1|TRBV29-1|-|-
CSVVGGSTEAFF
TGCAGCGTTGTGGGGGGTAGCACTGAAGCTTTCTTT
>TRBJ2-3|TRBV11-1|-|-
CASSLVGGDTDTQYF
TGTGCCAGCAGCTTAGTAGGCGGGGACACAGATACGCAGTATTTT
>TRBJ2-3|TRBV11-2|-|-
CASSLGSSTDTQYF
TGTGCCAGCAGCCTAGGGAGTAGCACAGATACGCAGTATTTT
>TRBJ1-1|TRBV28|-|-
CASRRNRRSPWEAFF
TGTGCCAGCAGAAGGAACAGGCGCAGTCCTTGGGAAGCTTTCTTT
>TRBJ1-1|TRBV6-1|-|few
CASRVTGNTEAFF
TGTGCCAGCAGAGTTACAGGGAACACTGAAGCTTTCTTT
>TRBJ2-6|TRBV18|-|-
CASSPVSRSGANVLTF
TGTGCCAGCTCACCAGTGTCTCGCTCTGGGGCCAACGTCCTGACTTTC
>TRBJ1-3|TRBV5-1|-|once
CASSLGTGRNTIYF
TGCGCCAGCAGCTTGGGAACAGGCAGAAACACCATATATTTT
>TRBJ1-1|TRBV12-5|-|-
CASGLGLSGDTEAFF
TGTGCTAGTGGTTTGGGCCTCTCGGGGGACACTGAAGCTTTCTTT
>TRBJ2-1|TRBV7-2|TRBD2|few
CASSRGGSSYNEQFF
TGTGCCAGCAGCCGCGGGGGGAGCTCCTACAATGAGCAGTTCTTC
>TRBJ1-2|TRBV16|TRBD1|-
CASSQSRDRESGYTF
TGTGCCAGCAGCCAATCAAGGGACAGGGAGAGTGGCTACACCTTC
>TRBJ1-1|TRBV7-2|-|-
CASSLGRNTEAFF
TGTGCCAGCAGCTTAGGCAGGAACACTGAAGCTTTCTTT
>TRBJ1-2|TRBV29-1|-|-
CSVTQGSGYTF
TGCAGCGTGACACAGGGAAGCGGCTACACCTTC
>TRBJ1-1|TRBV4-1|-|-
CASSRSWALRNTEAFF
TGCGCCAGCAGCCGCAGTTGGGCCCTAAGGAACACTGAAGCTTTCTTT
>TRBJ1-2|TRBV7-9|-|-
CASSLSGSWGYTF
TGTGCCAGCAGCTTATCCGGGAGTTGGGGCTACACCTTC
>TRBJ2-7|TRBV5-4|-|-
CASSSPGNRPYEQYF
TGTGCCAGCAGCTCGCCGGGGAACCGTCCCTACGAGCAGTACTTC
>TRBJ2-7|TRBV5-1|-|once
CASSGPPSYEQYF
TGCGCCAGCAGCGGGCCGCCAAGCTACGAGCAGTACTTC
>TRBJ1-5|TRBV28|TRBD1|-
CASSFLTGVDQPQHF
TGTGCCAGCAGTTTCCTGACAGGGGTGGATCAGCCCCAGCATTTT
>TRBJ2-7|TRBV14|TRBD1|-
CASSRIPGQQVGEQYF
TGTGCCAGCAGCCGGATCCCGGGACAGCAGGTGGGCGAGCAGTACTTC
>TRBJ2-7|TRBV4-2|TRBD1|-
CASSQDPGQGSHEQYF
TGTGCCAGCAGCCAAGATCCGGGACAGGGCTCCCACGAGCAGTACTTC
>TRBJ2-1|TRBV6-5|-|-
CASSYGRVGEQFF
TGTGCCAGCAGTTACGGGCGGGTGGGTGAGCAGTTCTTC
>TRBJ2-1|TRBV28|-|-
CASSLGSVLTYNEQFF
TGTGCCAGCAGTTTAGGTAGCGTGTTGACCTACAATGAGCAGTTCTTC
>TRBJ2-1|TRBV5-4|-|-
CASSLATGVYNEQFF
TGTGCCAGCAGCTTGGCCACGGGTGTCTACAATGAGCAGTTCTTC
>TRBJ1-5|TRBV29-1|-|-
CSAQSGVDQPQHF
TGCAGCGCCCAATCGGGGGTTGATCAGCCCCAGCATTTT
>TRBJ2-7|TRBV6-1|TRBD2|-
CASRRTSEYEQYF
TGTGCCAGCAGAAGGACTAGCGAGTACGAGCAGTACTTC
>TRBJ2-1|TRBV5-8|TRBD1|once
CASSSGQISYNEQFF
TGTGCCAGCAGCTCGGGACAGATCTCCTACAATGAGCAGTTCTTC
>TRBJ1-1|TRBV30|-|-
CAWSRERGTAFF
TGTGCCTGGAGTCGGGAGCGGGGTACCGCTTTCTTT
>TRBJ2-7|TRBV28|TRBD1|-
CASSPRTGPYEQYF
TGTGCCAGCAGTCCACGGACAGGTCCCTACGAGCAGTACTTC